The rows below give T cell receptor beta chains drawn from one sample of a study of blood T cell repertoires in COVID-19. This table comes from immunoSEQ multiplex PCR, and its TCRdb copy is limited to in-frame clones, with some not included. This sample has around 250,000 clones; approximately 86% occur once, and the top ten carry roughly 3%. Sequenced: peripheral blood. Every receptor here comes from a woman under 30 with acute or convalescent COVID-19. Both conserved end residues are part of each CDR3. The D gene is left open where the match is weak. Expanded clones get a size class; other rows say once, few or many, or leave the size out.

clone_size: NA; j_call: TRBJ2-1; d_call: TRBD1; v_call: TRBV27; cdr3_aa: CASGGGQGVNEQFF; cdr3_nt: TGTGCCAGCGGCGGGGGACAGGGGGTTAATGAGCAGTTCTTC
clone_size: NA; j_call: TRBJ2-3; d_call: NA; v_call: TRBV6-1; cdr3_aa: CASSEVAGTDTQYF; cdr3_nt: TGTGCCAGCAGTGAAGTGGCTGGCACAGATACGCAGTATTTT
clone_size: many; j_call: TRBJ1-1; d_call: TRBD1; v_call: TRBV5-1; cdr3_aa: CASSWDSQKKDTEAFF; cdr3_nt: TGCGCCAGCAGCTGGGACAGTCAAAAGAAGGACACTGAAGCTTTCTTT
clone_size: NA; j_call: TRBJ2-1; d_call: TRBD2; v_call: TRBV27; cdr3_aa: CASSFSSGILNEQFF; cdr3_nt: TGTGCCAGCAGTTTCAGTAGCGGGATTTTGAATGAGCAGTTCTTC
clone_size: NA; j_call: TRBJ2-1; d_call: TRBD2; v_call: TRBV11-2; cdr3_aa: CASTPRLAGSNEQFF; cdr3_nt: TGTGCCAGCACCCCTAGACTAGCGGGATCAAATGAGCAGTTCTTC
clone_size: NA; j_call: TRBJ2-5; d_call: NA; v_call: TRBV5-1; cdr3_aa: CASSLVQGGETQYF; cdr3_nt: TGCGCCAGCAGCTTGGTACAGGGCGGAGAGACCCAGTACTTC
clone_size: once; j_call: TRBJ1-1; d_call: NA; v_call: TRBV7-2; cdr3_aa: CASSLISGEGGTEAFF; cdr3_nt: TGTGCCAGCAGCTTAATTTCCGGGGAAGGAGGCACTGAAGCTTTCTTT
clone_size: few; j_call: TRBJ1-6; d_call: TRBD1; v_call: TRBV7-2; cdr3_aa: CASRPFRDRDSPLHF; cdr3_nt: TGTGCCAGCAGACCTTTCCGGGACAGGGATTCACCCCTCCACTTT
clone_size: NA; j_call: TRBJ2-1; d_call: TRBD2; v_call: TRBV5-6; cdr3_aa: CASRQPGLAHNEQFF; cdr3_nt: TGTGCCAGCAGGCAGCCGGGACTAGCTCACAATGAGCAGTTCTTC
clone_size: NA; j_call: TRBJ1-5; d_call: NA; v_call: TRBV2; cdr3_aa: CASQGMNSNQPQHF; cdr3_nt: TGTGCCAGCCAGGGTATGAATAGCAATCAGCCCCAGCATTTT
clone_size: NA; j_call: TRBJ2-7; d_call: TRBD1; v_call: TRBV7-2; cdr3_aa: CASSLHTGGIVYEQYF; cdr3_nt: TGTGCCAGCAGCTTGCATACAGGGGGCATCGTCTACGAGCAGTACTTC
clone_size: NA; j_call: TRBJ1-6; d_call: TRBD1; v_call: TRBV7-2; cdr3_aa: CASSPYRGYNSPLHF; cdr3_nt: TGTGCCAGCAGCCCATACAGGGGTTATAATTCACCCCTCCACTTT
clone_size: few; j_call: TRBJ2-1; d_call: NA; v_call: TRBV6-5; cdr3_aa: CASGDGGGYNEQFF; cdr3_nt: TGTGCCAGCGGGGATGGGGGCGGGTACAATGAGCAGTTCTTC
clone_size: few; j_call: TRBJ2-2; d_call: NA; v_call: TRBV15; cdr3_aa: CATSRVSGVTGELFF; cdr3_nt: TGTGCCACCAGCAGAGTGAGCGGAGTCACCGGGGAGCTGTTTTTT
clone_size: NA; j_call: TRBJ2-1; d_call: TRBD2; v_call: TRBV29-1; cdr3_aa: CSVGGLAGGYNEQFF; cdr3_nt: TGCAGCGTGGGCGGACTAGCGGGAGGGTACAATGAGCAGTTCTTC
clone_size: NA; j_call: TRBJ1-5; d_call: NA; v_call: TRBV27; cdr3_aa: CASSSKLYSGQPQHF; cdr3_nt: TGTGCCAGCAGTTCCAAGCTGTATAGTGGTCAGCCCCAGCATTTT
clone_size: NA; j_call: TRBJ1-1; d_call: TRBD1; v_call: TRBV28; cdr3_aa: CAIGRRTGGLAFF; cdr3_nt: TGTGCCATTGGACGACGCACAGGGGGCTTAGCTTTCTTT
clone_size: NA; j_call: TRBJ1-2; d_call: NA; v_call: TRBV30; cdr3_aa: CAWSPPGHRSGGYTF; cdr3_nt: TGTGCCTGGTCCCCTCCGGGACACCGGTCCGGGGGCTACACCTTC
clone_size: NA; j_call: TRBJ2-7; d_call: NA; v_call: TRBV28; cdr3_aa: CASSLKLTGGPSSYEQYF; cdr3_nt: TGTGCCAGCAGTTTAAAGCTAACGGGGGGCCCCAGCTCCTACGAGCAGTACTTC
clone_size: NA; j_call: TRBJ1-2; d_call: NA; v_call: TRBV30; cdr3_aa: CAWSDGNYGYTF; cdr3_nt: TGTGCCTGGAGTGACGGGAACTATGGCTACACCTTC
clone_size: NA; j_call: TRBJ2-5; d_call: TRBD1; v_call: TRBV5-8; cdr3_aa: CASSYRDREGTQYF; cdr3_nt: TGTGCCAGCAGCTACCGGGACAGGGAGGGGACCCAGTACTTC
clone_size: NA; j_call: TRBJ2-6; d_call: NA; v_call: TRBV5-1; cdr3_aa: CASSSTRGGWGGANVLTF; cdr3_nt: TGCGCCAGCAGCTCCACACGGGGTGGTTGGGGTGGGGCCAACGTCCTGACTTTC
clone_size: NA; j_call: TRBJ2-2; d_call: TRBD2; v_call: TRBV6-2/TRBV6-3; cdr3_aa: CASSQPKAGPGELFF; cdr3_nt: TGTGCCAGCAGTCAACCAAAAGCGGGACCCGGGGAGCTGTTTTTT
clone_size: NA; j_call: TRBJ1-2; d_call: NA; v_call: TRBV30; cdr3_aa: CAWSVEGRWYGYTF; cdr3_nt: TGTGCCTGGAGTGTTGAGGGAAGGTGGTATGGCTACACCTTC
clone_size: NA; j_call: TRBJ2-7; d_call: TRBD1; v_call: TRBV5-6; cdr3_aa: CASSLGQGYYEQYF; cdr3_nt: TGTGCCAGCAGCCTGGGACAGGGATATTACGAGCAGTACTTC
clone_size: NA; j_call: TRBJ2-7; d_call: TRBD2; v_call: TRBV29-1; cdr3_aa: CSGGTGGPYEQYF; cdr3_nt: TGCAGCGGGGGGACGGGAGGGCCCTACGAGCAGTACTTC
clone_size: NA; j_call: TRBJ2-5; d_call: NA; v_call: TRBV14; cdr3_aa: CASSLFPGHPEETQYF; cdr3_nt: TGTGCCAGCAGTCTATTTCCGGGACACCCAGAAGAGACCCAGTACTTC
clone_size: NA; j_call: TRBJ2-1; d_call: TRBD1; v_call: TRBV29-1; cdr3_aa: CSASKQGVNEQFF; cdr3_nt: TGCAGCGCCTCGAAACAGGGGGTTAATGAGCAGTTCTTC
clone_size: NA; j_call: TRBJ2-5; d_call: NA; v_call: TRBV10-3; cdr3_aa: CATGTELETQYF; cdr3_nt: TGTGCCACCGGGACTGAATTAGAGACCCAGTACTTC
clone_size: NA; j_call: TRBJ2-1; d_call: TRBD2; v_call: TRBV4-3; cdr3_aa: CASSQDALAGRGRGRFEQFF; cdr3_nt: TGCGCCAGCAGCCAAGATGCGCTAGCGGGACGCGGCCGCGGTAGATTTGAGCAGTTCTTC
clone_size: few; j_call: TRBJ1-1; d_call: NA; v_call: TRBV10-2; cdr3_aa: CASSETGRMNTEAFF; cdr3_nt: TGCGCCAGCAGTGAGACAGGTAGAATGAACACTGAAGCTTTCTTT
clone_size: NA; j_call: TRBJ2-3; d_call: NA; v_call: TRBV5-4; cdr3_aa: CASSPGSTDTQYF; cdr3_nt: TGTGCCAGCAGCCCGGGGAGCACAGATACGCAGTATTTT
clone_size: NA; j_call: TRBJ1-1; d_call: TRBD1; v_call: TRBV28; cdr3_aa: CASSPGTGLVTEAFF; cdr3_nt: TGTGCCAGCAGCCCAGGGACAGGGTTGGTCACTGAAGCTTTCTTT
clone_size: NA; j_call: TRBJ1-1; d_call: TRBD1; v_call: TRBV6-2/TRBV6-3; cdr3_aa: CASSLGQGWTEAFF; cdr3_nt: TGTGCCAGCAGTTTGGGACAGGGGTGGACTGAAGCTTTCTTT
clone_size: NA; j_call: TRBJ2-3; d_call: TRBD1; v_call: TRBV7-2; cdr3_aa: CASSLPPATGADTQYF; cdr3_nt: TGTGCCAGCAGCTTACCTCCCGCGACAGGGGCAGATACGCAGTATTTT
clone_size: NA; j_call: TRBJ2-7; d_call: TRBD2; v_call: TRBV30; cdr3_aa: CAWSRGEKQYF; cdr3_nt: TGTGCCTGGAGTCGGGGGGAGAAGCAGTACTTC
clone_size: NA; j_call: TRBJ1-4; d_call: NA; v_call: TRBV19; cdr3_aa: CASSTPGVAEKLFF; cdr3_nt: TGTGCCAGTAGTACACCGGGAGTGGCTGAAAAACTGTTTTTT
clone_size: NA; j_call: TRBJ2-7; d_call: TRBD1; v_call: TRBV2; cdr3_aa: CASSEPGQGSYEQYF; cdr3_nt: TGTGCCAGCAGTGAACCCGGACAGGGGTCCTACGAGCAGTACTTC
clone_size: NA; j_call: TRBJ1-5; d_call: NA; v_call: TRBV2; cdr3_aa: CASSVSGQQPQHF; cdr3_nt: TGTGCCAGCAGTGTCTCAGGGCAGCAGCCCCAGCATTTT
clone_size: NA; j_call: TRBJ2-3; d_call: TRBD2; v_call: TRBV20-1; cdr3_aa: CSASSREGPTDTQYF; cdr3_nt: TGCAGTGCTAGTTCGCGGGAGGGCCCCACAGATACGCAGTATTTT
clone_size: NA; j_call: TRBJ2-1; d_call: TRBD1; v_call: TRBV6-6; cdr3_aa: CASRRPGQGYNEQFF; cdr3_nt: TGTGCCAGCAGGCGGCCGGGACAGGGGTACAATGAGCAGTTCTTC
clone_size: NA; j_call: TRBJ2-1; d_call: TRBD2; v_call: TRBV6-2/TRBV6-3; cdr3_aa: CASSQTSGGWGEQFF; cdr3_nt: TGTGCCAGCAGTCAGACTAGCGGGGGCTGGGGTGAGCAGTTCTTC
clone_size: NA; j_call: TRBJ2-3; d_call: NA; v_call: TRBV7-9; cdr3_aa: CASSLVVEGDTQYF; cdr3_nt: TGTGCCAGCAGCTTAGTCGTGGAGGGAGATACGCAGTATTTT
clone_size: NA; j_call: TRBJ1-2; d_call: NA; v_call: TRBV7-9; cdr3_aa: CASSLQGFNYGYTF; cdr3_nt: TGTGCCAGCAGCCTACAGGGTTTTAACTATGGCTACACCTTC
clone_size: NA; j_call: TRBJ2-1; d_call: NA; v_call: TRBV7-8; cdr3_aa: CASSADGGTHVQEQFF; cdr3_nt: TGTGCCAGCAGCGCGGACGGCGGGACCCACGTCCAGGAGCAGTTCTTC
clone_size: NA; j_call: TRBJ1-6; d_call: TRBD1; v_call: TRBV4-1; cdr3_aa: CASSQETPGQGHNSPLHF; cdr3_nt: TGCGCCAGCAGCCAAGAGACCCCGGGACAGGGGCATAATTCACCCCTCCACTTT
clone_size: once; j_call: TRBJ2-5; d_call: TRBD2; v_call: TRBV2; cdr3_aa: CASSRGGRQETQYF; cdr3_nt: TGTGCCAGCAGTCGGGGGGGGCGTCAAGAGACCCAGTACTTC
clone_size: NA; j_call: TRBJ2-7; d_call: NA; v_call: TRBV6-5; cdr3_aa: CASGGGQYEQYF; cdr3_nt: TGTGCCAGCGGGGGGGGGCAGTACGAGCAGTACTTC
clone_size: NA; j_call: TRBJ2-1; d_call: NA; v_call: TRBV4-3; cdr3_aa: CASSQGSLSSNEQFF; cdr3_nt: TGCGCCAGCAGCCAAGGATCCCTATCGTCCAATGAGCAGTTCTTC
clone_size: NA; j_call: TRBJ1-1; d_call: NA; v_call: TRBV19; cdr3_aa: CASSIEGGRKFEAFF; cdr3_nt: TGTGCCAGTAGTATAGAGGGGGGGCGCAAGTTTGAAGCTTTCTTT